This T cell receptor beta chain derives from a study of T cell repertoires in cytomegalovirus infection. On the study more broadly: Matching HLA type, along with CMV infection, was indicated by public TCR beta signatures. Study conclusions and caveats: Ex vivo responses were dominated by HLA-C-restricted CMV-specific TCR beta clonotypes. Public TCR beta family frequency separated CMV-and-HLA carriers, including in an independent cohort.

Trimming cost V 1 base and J 1 base, with 14 bases left between them. There are 16 residues in the CDR3. Germline CDR1 and CDR2: SQVTM and ANQGSEA. TCRdb reanalysed the reads using MiXCR and keeps one entry per CDR3 protein. The sample carries fewer than 650,000 distinct CDR3 sequences, under 45% recorded once. To note about this clonotype: Its antigen remains unknown.

Sequenced material: cultured PBMCs, taken from culture after CMV antigen stimulation. V and J are TRBV29-1 and TRBJ2-1; possible D gene TRBD2, 6 bases. The sequence derives from a human donor in good health (CMV status not recorded). Some clones in this sample may be carry-over from other donors' samples. The DNA for the CDR3 is TGCAGCGTTGAAGGCGGGGCCTTCCGTTCCTACAATGAGCAGTTCTTC. Protein product: CSVEGGAFRSYNEQFF.